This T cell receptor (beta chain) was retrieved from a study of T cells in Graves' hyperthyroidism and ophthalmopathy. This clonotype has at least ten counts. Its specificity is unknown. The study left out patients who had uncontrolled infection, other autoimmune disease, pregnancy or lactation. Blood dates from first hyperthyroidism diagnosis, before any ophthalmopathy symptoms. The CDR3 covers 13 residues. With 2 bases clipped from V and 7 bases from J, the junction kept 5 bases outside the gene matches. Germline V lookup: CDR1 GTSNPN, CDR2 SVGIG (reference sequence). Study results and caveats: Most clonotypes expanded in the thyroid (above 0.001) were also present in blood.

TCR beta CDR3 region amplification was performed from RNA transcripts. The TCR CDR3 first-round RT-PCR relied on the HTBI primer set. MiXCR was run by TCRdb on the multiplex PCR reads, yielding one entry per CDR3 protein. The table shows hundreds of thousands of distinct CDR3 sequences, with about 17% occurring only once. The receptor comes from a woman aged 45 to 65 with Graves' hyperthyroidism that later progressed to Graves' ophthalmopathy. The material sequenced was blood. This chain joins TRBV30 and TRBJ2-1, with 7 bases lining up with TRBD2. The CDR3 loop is CAWSWQGGNEQFF. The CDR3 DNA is TGTGCCTGGAGTTGGCAGGGAGGGAATGAGCAGTTCTTC.